Below are 20 T cell receptor beta chains sequenced from a single sample in a study of blood T cell repertoires in COVID-19. Profiled with immunoSEQ multiplex PCR; TCRdb holds only in-frame clones, not every one. The data show approximately 220,000 clones, approximately 83% seen once. Sequencing was performed on PBMCs or T cells enriched from blood (not recorded which). The source is a middle-aged woman with acute COVID-19.

V gene TRBV4-2 combines with J gene TRBJ2-7, with TRBD2 identical over 12 bases. V gave up 0 bases and J gave up 5 bases; unmatched junction bases: 14. Germline assignment: CDR1 LGHNA and CDR2 YNFKEQ. This CDR3 is 19 amino acids long. The CDR3 bases are TGTGCCAGCAGCCAAGATCCCCCCTCGACTAGCGGGAGTCTAAACGAGCAGTACTTC. Translated: CASSQDPPSTSGSLNEQYF.

The rearrangement uses TRBV7-2 and TRBJ1-5; the D is unclear. Trimming left V 1 base short and J 7 bases short, with 8 bases between. The CDR3 is made up of 13 amino acids. Looked up from germline, CDR1 is SGHTA and CDR2 is FQGNSA. DNA for the CDR3: TGTGCCAGCAGCTTAGAGAGAAACCAGCCCCAGCATTTT. Translating it yields CASSLERNQPQHF.

V usage is TRBV7-2 and J usage is TRBJ2-7; the match to TRBD2 covers 10 bases. CDR1 and CDR2 from the germline V gene are SGHTA and FQGNSA. The CDR3 contains 15 residues. V trimming: 0 bases; J trimming: 2 bases; junction bases outside the gene matches: 1. As DNA, the CDR3 is TGTGCCAGCAGCTTAGCCCTAGCGGGAGCCTACGAGCAGTACTTC. Protein: CASSLALAGAYEQYF.

This chain links TRBV11-3 with TRBJ1-2; D possibly corresponds to TRBD1 (5 bases). The CDR3 extends over 12 amino acids. Germline V gene lookup returns CDR1 SGHNT and CDR2 YENEEA. The V end lost 0 bases, the J end lost 9 bases, and 8 bases lay between the germline ends. Written as DNA, the CDR3 is TGTGCCAGCAGCTTAGAAGGGGTTCGCTACACCTTC. Amino acid sequence: CASSLEGVRYTF.

The genes are TRBV7-2 and TRBJ2-5, with 7 bases aligning to TRBD1. Germline V gene data show CDR1 as SGHTA and CDR2 as FQGNSA. Trimming took 5 bases from V and 1 from J; bases not matched to a gene: 4. The CDR3 runs 14 residues. The CDR3 loop is CASSLDRAQETQYF. Here the CDR3 DNA reads TGTGCCAGCAGCCTCGACAGGGCCCAAGAGACCCAGTACTTC.

This clone was seen a few times. This chain joins TRBV6-6 and TRBJ2-1; TRBD2 agrees at 14 bases. V dropped 5 bases and J dropped 9; count of bases not matched to a gene: 12. Germline values: CDR1 MNHNY, CDR2 SVGAGI (reference sequence). This CDR3 has 17 residues. The DNA of the CDR3 is TGTGCCAGCAGTCGCCGACTGGGACTAGCGGGAGAGGGTGAGCAGTTCTTC. Its translation: CASSRRLGLAGEGEQFF.

The V gene is TRBV19, the J gene TRBJ2-2, with 8 bases lining up with TRBD1. The CDR3 contains 15 residues. Germline loops: CDR1 LNHDA, CDR2 SQIVND (reference sequence). J lost 3 bases, V lost 6 bases, and 6 bases had no gene match. The CDR3 sequence: CASRKDRADTGELFF. The CDR3 DNA sequence: TGTGCCAGTAGGAAGGACAGGGCGGACACCGGGGAGCTGTTTTTT. Full variable domain (missing parts from reference TRBV19 and TRBJ2-2): DGGITQSPKYLFRKEGQNVTLSCEQNLNHDAMYWYRQDPGQGLRLIYYSQIVNDFQKGDIAEGYSVSREKKESFPLTVTSAQKNPTAFYLCASRKDRADTGELFFGEGSRLTVL.

In this sample, this clone turned up a few times. The junction departs from germline at one end; a sequencing error may be responsible. CDR3 nucleotides: TGTGCCACCAGCGTAGGACTAGCGGGAGGACTTAACTTC. Translated, it gives CATSVGLAGGLNF. The chain couples TRBV15 to TRBJ2-7, with TRBD2 matching over 14 bases. The CDR3 covers 13 residues. Germline CDR1 is LNHNV and CDR2 is YYDKDF (reference sequence).

The gene calls are TRBV24-1 and TRBJ2-5, with D possibly matching TRBD2 (7 bases). Per germline, CDR1 KGHDR and CDR2 SFDVKD. The V end was cut by 6 bases, the J end by 7 bases, with 17 bases between. The CDR3 has 14 amino acids. The CDR3, as DNA: TGTGCCACCAGTCGCGGGGGCAGCCTGGGGACCCAGTACTTC. It yields the protein CATSRGGSLGTQYF.

This clone was detected only a few times. The genes are TRBV5-6 and TRBJ2-7, with 12 bases fitting TRBD2. V shed 4 bases and J 4 bases; nucleotides not matched to a gene: 6. Germline V gene lookup returns CDR1 SGHDT and CDR2 YYEEEE. The CDR3 has 15 amino acids. CDR3 loop: CASSTDGTSGYEQYF. The CDR3 DNA sequence: TGTGCCAGCAGCACCGACGGGACTAGCGGGTACGAGCAGTACTTC.

V usage is TRBV19 and J usage is TRBJ2-2; D is possibly TRBD2 (5 bases). Trimming took off 3 bases at V and 2 bases at J, with 10 bases between the two ends. Germline assignment: CDR1 LNHDA and CDR2 SQIVND (reference sequence). The CDR3 spans 15 residues. CDR3 loop: CASSIAGINTGELFF. The CDR3 coding sequence is TGTGCCAGTAGTATCGCCGGGATCAACACCGGGGAGCTGTTTTTT.

CDR3 in DNA: TGCAACCGGAGCCCAGCGGGAGGAGAGAATGAGCAGTTCTTC. The encoded protein is CNRSPAGGENEQFF. The V call is TRBV29-1, the J call TRBJ2-1; the match to TRBD2 covers 9 bases. Germline lookup yields CDR1 SQVTM and CDR2 ANQGSEA. The CDR3 is made up of 14 amino acids.

The chain couples TRBV5-1 to TRBJ2-2, with 7 bases matching TRBD2. Germline trimming cut 0 bases from V and 1 base from J; bases unmatched to any gene: 3. The length of the CDR3 is 16 residues. Germline V CDR1 and CDR2: SGHRS, YFSETQ. The CDR3: CASSLGPSGNTGELFF. The CDR3 nucleotides read TGCGCCAGCAGCTTGGGGCCTAGCGGGAACACCGGGGAGCTGTTTTTT.

This clone came up a few times. The chain couples TRBV19 to TRBJ2-7; perhaps TRBD2 as D (5 bases). The CDR3 sequence is 14 residues long. The germline V gene has CDR1 LNHDA and CDR2 SQIVND (reference sequence). Trimming removed 4 bases from V and 0 bases from J, with 10 bases in between. CDR3 protein: CASSTELGSYEQYF. CDR3 bases: TGTGCCAGTAGTACGGAACTAGGCTCCTACGAGCAGTACTTC.

The rearrangement links TRBV4-3 to TRBJ1-2; D not resolved. V lost 0 bases and J lost 4, with 6 bases in between. The CDR3 is made up of 13 amino acids. Germline CDR1 and CDR2: LGHNA and YSLEER. This chain's CDR3 is CASSQDDIYGYTF. As DNA, the CDR3 is TGCGCCAGCAGCCAAGACGACATCTATGGCTACACCTTC.

This sequence joins TRBV5-6 and TRBJ1-1, with 9 bases identical to TRBD1. In germline, CDR1 is SGHDT, CDR2 YYEEEE. The CDR3 length is 14 residues. V lost 6 bases to trimming and J lost 4 bases; unmatched junction nucleotides: 7. The CDR3 reads CASTLGTGTTEAFF. The CDR3, as DNA: TGTGCCAGCACCCTCGGGACAGGGACCACTGAAGCTTTCTTT.

This chain connects TRBV27 to TRBJ2-1, with TRBD2 matching 13 bases. The junction had 6 bases not matched to a gene; V was cut back by 5 bases and J by 8 bases. In germline, CDR1 is MNHEY, CDR2 SMNVEV (reference sequence). The CDR3 is 15 amino acids. CDR3 coding DNA: TGTGCCAGCAGTCCAGGGACTAGCGGGAACGATGAGCAGTTCTTC. This codes for CASSPGTSGNDEQFF.

The gene calls are TRBV6-6 and TRBJ2-1; 9 bases line up with TRBD2. This CDR3 is built from 17 residues. The V segment lost 5 bases and the J segment 3 bases; nucleotides outside the gene matches: 11. CDR1 MNHNY and CDR2 SVGAGI come from the germline V gene (reference sequence). In DNA, the CDR3 is TGTGCCAGCAGTCCGACTAGCGGAGGGTATAACTACAATGAGCAGTTCTTC. Residues: CASSPTSGGYNYNEQFF.

The V and J genes are TRBV28 and TRBJ2-7; 8 bases map to TRBD2. This CDR3 region has 16 residues. Germline CDR1 is MDHEN and CDR2 is SYDVKM. V gave up 3 bases and J gave up 3 bases; unmatched junction bases: 10. The CDR3 protein is CASSFDLSGNYYEQYF. For the CDR3, the DNA is TGTGCCAGCAGTTTCGACCTTAGCGGGAACTACTACGAGCAGTACTTC. The variable domain in full, with the rest retrieved from reference TRBV28 and TRBJ2-7, is DVKVTQSSRYLVKRTGEKVFLECVQDMDHENMFWYRQDPGLGLRLIYFSYDVKMKEKGDIPEGYSVSREKKERFSLILESASTNQTSMYLCASSFDLSGNYYEQYFGPGTRLTVT.

This rearrangement joins TRBV10-2 to TRBJ1-2; 8 bases are a match to TRBD1. The CDR3 is 14 amino acids. J gave up 6 bases and V 7 bases, and 10 bases lay outside the gene matches. The germline V gene has CDR1 WSHSY and CDR2 SAAADI. Here the CDR3 DNA reads TGCGCCAGCAAAACCAACCGGGACAGGCATGGCTACACCTTC. Its protein is CASKTNRDRHGYTF.